What follows is one T cell receptor (beta chain) and its context. The data belong to a study of PD-L1 blockade in urothelial cancer. Turning to the study itself: Patients had received 0 to 3 prior chemotherapy regimens. Blood analyses occurred 3 weeks (second dose) and 6 weeks post treatment start.

Per patient, between 1 and 8 samples were collected at pretreatment and on-treatment time points. Germline CDR1 MDHEN, CDR2 SYDVKM. The CDR3 loop spans 15 amino acids. Germline trimming cut 4 bases from V and 2 bases from J; bases unmatched to any gene: 4. The protocol was immunoSEQ multiplex PCR, while the TCRdb copy is restricted to in-frame clones and leaves out a portion. The repertoire holds about 110,000 clones, with 70% to 90% as singletons. This chain connects TRBV28 to TRBJ2-2, with TRBD1 identical over 7 bases. The specimen comprised PBMCs, sampled around atezolizumab (anti-PD-L1) treatment. The receptor's source is a man aged 45-65 years with urothelial cancer. As DNA, the CDR3 is TGTGCCAGCAGTTCGGGACAGAGTAACACCGGGGAGCTGTTTTTT. It is translated as CASSSGQSNTGELFF.